Below are 29 T cell receptor beta chains sequenced from a single sample in a study of OX40 agonist ivuxolimab in advanced cancers. Using immunoSEQ multiplex PCR, the repertoire was profiled, and TCRdb retains in-frame clones only, with some absent. Among tens of thousands of clones listed, over 80% were seen once. Sequencing used CD4+ or CD8+ T cells sorted from blood, obtained in a trial of the OX40 agonist ivuxolimab. These receptors came from an adult with an advanced solid tumor such as melanoma, head and neck, liver or kidney cancer.

This clone is termed medium-sized. This sequence joins TRBV5-4 and TRBJ2-5; D might be TRBD1 or TRBD2, each matching 6 bases. The CDR3 contains 16 residues. Germline loops: CDR1 SGHNT, CDR2 YYREEE (reference sequence). V dropped 1 base and J dropped 0 bases, with 13 bases sitting between them. The CDR3 DNA is TGTGCCAGCAGCTTGATGGGGGGCCAAGACCAAGAGACCCAGTACTTC. Amino acid sequence: CASSLMGGQDQETQYF.

The chain carries TRBV14 and TRBJ2-3; D remains ambiguous. CDR1 SGHDN and CDR2 FVKESK come from the germline V gene. The CDR3 totals 15 residues. Trimming cost V 0 bases and J 6 bases, with 13 bases left between them. DNA of the CDR3: TGTGCCAGCAGCCAAGAGTTAGCCGCGTCGGATACGCAGTATTTT. This gives the protein CASSQELAASDTQYF.

Remarks on this clone: Other DNA sequences from this sample encode an identical CDR3 as well. The chain employs TRBV6-1 and TRBJ2-7; the match to TRBD1 covers 9 bases. The germline gives CDR1 MNHNS, CDR2 SASEGT. CDR3 length: 15 residues. Trimming took 0 bases from V and 2 from J; bases not matched to a gene: 2. The CDR3 DNA reads TGTGCCAGCAGTGAAGCGGGGACAGGGACCTACGAGCAGTACTTC. Amino acids: CASSEAGTGTYEQYF.

The rearrangement joins TRBV28 to TRBJ2-7; TRBD1 or TRBD2 may be the D gene (5 bases each). The V gene lost 6 bases and the J gene lost 0 bases, with 21 bases spanning the gap. This CDR3 is 17 amino acids long. Germline V gene lookup returns CDR1 MDHEN and CDR2 SYDVKM. The CDR3 DNA is TGTGCCAGCAGACTCATCTCCGGGACGGCAAGCTCCTACGAGCAGTACTTC. Its translation: CASRLISGTASSYEQYF. The full variable domain, its missing parts supplied by reference TRBV28 and TRBJ2-7, is DVKVTQSSRYLVKRTGEKVFLECVQDMDHENMFWYRQDPGLGLRLIYFSYDVKMKEKGDIPEGYSVSREKKERFSLILESASTNQTSMYLCASRLISGTASSYEQYFGPGTRLTVT.

The V and J genes are TRBV11-3 and TRBJ2-1, with D possibly matching TRBD1 (5 bases). CDR3 length equals 14 residues. The germline V gene encodes CDR1 SGHNT and CDR2 YENEEA. V was pared by 2 bases and J by 9 bases, with 14 bases between. The chain's CDR3 is CASSLTGSTGEQFF. The CDR3 nucleotides read TGTGCCAGCAGCTTAACAGGAAGTACCGGTGAGCAGTTCTTC.

The CDR3 sequence is CASSNTNSGNTIYF. The CDR3 bases are TGTGCCAGCAGTAACACCAACTCTGGAAACACCATATATTTT. The gene calls are TRBV27 and TRBJ1-3; no firm D call. The V end was cut by 5 bases, the J end by 0 bases, with 8 bases between. This CDR3 region has 14 residues. Germline V gives CDR1 MNHEY, CDR2 SMNVEV (reference sequence).

The chain combines TRBV13 with TRBJ1-3; D unresolved. The CDR3 totals 17 residues. V lost 5 bases, J lost 3 bases, and 20 bases lay in between. CDR1 PRHDT and CDR2 FYEKMQ come from the germline V gene (reference sequence). The CDR3 protein is CASSLPTLKPGGNTIYF. The CDR3 DNA reads as TGTGCCAGCAGCCTCCCAACACTGAAGCCCGGTGGAAACACCATATATTTT.

This clone appeared once. The chain employs TRBV6-6 and TRBJ2-2; D gene ambiguous. Germline CDR1 MNHNY, CDR2 SVGAGI (reference sequence). Trimming stripped 6 bases from V and 6 bases from J, with 5 bases between. CDR3 length: 11 residues. CDR3 in DNA: TGTGCCAGCAGCGACCCCGGGGAGCTGTTTTTT. It yields the protein CASSDPGELFF.

This clone was detected ten times or more. The chain has TRBV11-2 and TRBJ2-7, with 7 bases that match TRBD2. The germline V gene has CDR1 SGHAT and CDR2 FQNNGV. The trim removed 0 bases at V and 0 bases at J, leaving 2 bases unmatched. The CDR3 has 15 amino acids. The DNA for the CDR3 is TGTGCCAGCAGCTTAGAGGCGGGAGTCTCCTACGAGCAGTACTTC. Amino acid sequence: CASSLEAGVSYEQYF. Together with reference TRBV11-2 and TRBJ2-7, the CDR3 gives the full variable domain: EAGVAQSPRYKIIEKRQSVAFWCNPISGHATLYWYQQILGQGPKLLIQFQNNGVVDDSQLPKDRFSAERLKGVDSTLKIQPAKLEDSAVYLCASSLEAGVSYEQYFGPGTRLTVT.

This clone was counted only a few times. CDR3 DNA: TGCGCCAGCAGCCAAGACCATACAGGGTTCCAGCCCCAGCATTTT. Protein: CASSQDHTGFQPQHF. The chain recombines TRBV4-3 with TRBJ1-5; D is perhaps TRBD1 (6 bases). V shed 0 bases and J shed 7 bases, with 13 bases lying between them. This CDR3 has 15 residues. CDR1 is LGHNA and CDR2 is YSLEER in the germline V gene.

V usage is TRBV27 and J usage is TRBJ2-7, with a tentative D call TRBD2 (6 bases). CDR1 is MNHEY and CDR2 is SMNVEV in the germline V gene (reference sequence). V shed 1 base and J shed 0 bases, with 10 bases lying between them. The CDR3 has 15 amino acids. This chain's CDR3 is CASSLLREASYEQYF. In DNA, the CDR3 is TGTGCCAGCAGTTTATTGCGGGAAGCCTCCTACGAGCAGTACTTC.

The chain joins TRBV7-6 to TRBJ2-1, with a possible D match to TRBD2 (5 bases). Trimming pared 3 bases from V and 8 bases from J, leaving 11 bases between. Germline-derived CDR1 and CDR2 are SGHVS and FNYEAQ. The CDR3 sequence is 13 residues long. Here the CDR3 reads CASSLGDRYEQFF. The DNA of the CDR3 is TGTGCCAGCAGCTTGGGAGATCGGTATGAGCAGTTCTTC.

This CDR3 is CASSYSGNNEQFF. The CDR3 DNA follows: TGTGCCAGCAGTTACTCAGGGAACAATGAGCAGTTCTTC. The chain links TRBV6-5 to TRBJ2-1; D ambiguous. The length of the CDR3 is 13 residues. V was cut by 0 bases and J by 5 bases, with 5 bases left in between. Germline-derived CDR1 and CDR2 are MNHEY and SVGAGI.

The chain employs TRBV5-4 and TRBJ2-1; 8 bases agree with TRBD1. Germline-derived CDR1 and CDR2 are SGHNT and YYREEE (reference sequence). V lost 1 base to trimming and J lost 12 bases; unmatched junction nucleotides: 12. The CDR3 sequence is 15 residues long. Here the CDR3 reads CASSLQGALIMAQFF. CDR3 DNA sequence: TGTGCCAGCAGCTTGCAGGGGGCACTGATAATGGCGCAGTTCTTC.

CDR3 DNA: TGCGCCGGGGCCGGGACGGCGTGCTACGAGCAGTACTTC. This encodes CAGAGTACYEQYF. The genes are TRBV4-3 and TRBJ2-7; possibly TRBD1 or TRBD2 for D (5 bases each). Trimming removed 11 bases at V and 3 bases at J, with 17 bases between. The germline gives CDR1 LGHNA, CDR2 YSLEER. The CDR3 spans 13 residues.

The table lists this clone with a few counts. This chain links TRBV4-2 with TRBJ2-5; the match to TRBD2 covers 8 bases. With V trimmed by 1 base and J by 5 bases, 9 bases remained unmatched. Germline CDR1 LGHNA, CDR2 YNFKEQ. This CDR3 is 16 amino acids long. Here the CDR3 DNA reads TGTGCCAGCAGCCAAGGTCCTAGCGGGCAACCCGAGACCCAGTACTTC. It translates to CASSQGPSGQPETQYF.

The rearrangement links TRBV20-1 to TRBJ1-1; TRBD1 agrees at 7 bases. This CDR3 has 11 residues. The ends lost 4 bases at V and 11 bases at J; junction bases unmatched: 7. The germline V gene encodes CDR1 DFQATT and CDR2 SNEGSKA (reference sequence). The CDR3 DNA sequence: TGCAGTGCTATGACAGGGTTCCTGGCTTTCTTT. Protein: CSAMTGFLAFF.

The V gene is TRBV12-5, the J gene TRBJ1-5; the D is unclear. CDR1 and CDR2 (germline): LGHNT, FRNRAP. The CDR3 extends over 12 amino acids. Trimming left V 6 bases short and J 1 base short, with 4 bases between. The CDR3 bases are TGTGCTAGTGGACCGAGCAATCAGCCCCAGCATTTT. This codes for CASGPSNQPQHF.

The rearrangement links TRBV13 to TRBJ2-1; 11 nucleotides agree with TRBD2. The CDR3 runs 15 residues. The V gene's germline CDR1 is PRHDT and CDR2 FYEKMQ (reference sequence). V shed 6 bases and J 6 bases; nucleotides not matched to a gene: 7. As DNA, the CDR3 is TGTGCCAGCAGGGTAGCGGGGGGGAGGGCCAATGAGCAGTTCTTC. As protein: CASRVAGGRANEQFF.

V is TRBV28 and J is TRBJ2-1, with D tentatively TRBD2 (5 bases). The CDR3 contains 13 residues. CDR1 and CDR2 (germline): MDHEN, SYDVKM. Trimming cost V 4 bases and J 10 bases, with 14 bases left between them. The CDR3 spells CASSSQTNVEQFF. The CDR3 nucleotides are TGTGCCAGCAGTTCCCAGACTAACGTGGAGCAGTTCTTC.

The chain uses TRBV20-1 and TRBJ1-1; D is perhaps TRBD1 (5 bases). Trimming took 3 bases from V and 5 from J, leaving 7 bases between them. The CDR3 contains 11 residues. Germline CDR1 and CDR2: DFQATT and SNEGSKA (reference sequence). CDR3 amino acids: CSASWGTEAFF. Written as DNA, the CDR3 is TGCAGTGCTAGTTGGGGGACTGAAGCTTTCTTT.

The gene calls are TRBV27 and TRBJ1-5; D unclear. The germline CDR1 and CDR2 sequences are MNHEY and SMNVEV (reference sequence). The V gene lost 4 bases and the J gene lost 7 bases, with 14 bases spanning the gap. The CDR3 runs to 14 residues. The CDR3 loop reads CASSSSLDGQPQHF. In DNA form, the CDR3 reads TGTGCCAGCAGTTCCAGCCTGGATGGACAGCCCCAGCATTTT.

This clone was picked up one time. This chain links TRBV5-1 with TRBJ2-7, with 13 nucleotides matching TRBD2. The CDR3 length is 15 residues. Per germline, CDR1 SGHRS and CDR2 YFSETQ. The V and J ends lost 4 bases and 3 bases, in that order; junction bases with no gene match: 4. CDR3 loop: CASSLTSGRFYEQYF. The CDR3 DNA reads TGCGCCAGCAGCCTGACTAGCGGGAGGTTCTACGAGCAGTACTTC. Based on the CDR3 plus reference TRBV5-1 and TRBJ2-7, the full variable domain is KAGVTQTPRYLIKTRGQQVTLSCSPISGHRSVSWYQQTPGQGLQFLFEYFSETQRNKGNFPGRFSGRQFSNSRSEMNVSTLELGDSALYLCASSLTSGRFYEQYFGPGTRLTVT.

This chain uses TRBV7-2 with TRBJ2-3; 8 bases agree with TRBD1. J gave up 2 bases and V 5 bases, and 3 bases lay outside the gene matches. This CDR3 comprises 14 residues. Looked up from germline, CDR1 is SGHTA and CDR2 is FQGNSA. The DNA of the CDR3 is TGTGCCAGCAGCCCGACAGGGGCCACAGATACGCAGTATTTT. Its translation is CASSPTGATDTQYF.

The V and J genes are TRBV6-1 and TRBJ2-3; 10 bases line up with TRBD1. The germline CDR1 and CDR2 sequences are MNHNS and SASEGT. V lost 3 bases to trimming and J lost 0 bases; unmatched junction nucleotides: 3. This CDR3 region has 16 residues. CDR3 residues: CASSERQGASTDTQYF. As DNA, the CDR3 is TGTGCCAGCAGTGAGAGACAGGGGGCCAGCACAGATACGCAGTATTTT.

V and J are TRBV27 and TRBJ1-5, with D perhaps TRBD1 (6 bases). Germline CDR1 reads MNHEY; CDR2 reads SMNVEV (reference sequence). The CDR3 is 15 residues long. Trimming removed 0 bases from V and 6 bases from J, with 12 bases in between. Here the CDR3 DNA reads TGTGCCAGCAGTTTATCTAGTACAGGGCGTCAGCCCCAGCATTTT. Translation gives CASSLSSTGRQPQHF.

CDR3 residues: CASSLVQGGTEAFF. The CDR3 DNA is TGTGCCAGCAGTTTAGTACAGGGCGGGACTGAAGCTTTCTTT. The J gene is TRBJ1-1, the V gene TRBV27, with D perhaps TRBD1 (6 bases). Trimming removed 2 bases at V and 5 bases at J, with 12 bases between. CDR3 length equals 14 residues. CDR1 MNHEY and CDR2 SMNVEV come from the germline V gene (reference sequence).

In this sample, this clone turned up once. Other DNA sequences in this sample translate to the same CDR3. This chain connects TRBV7-6 to TRBJ2-3; D uncertain. Germline V lookup: CDR1 SGHVS, CDR2 FNYEAQ. V gave up 3 bases and J gave up 3 bases, with 4 bases separating them. The CDR3 loop spans 12 amino acids. CDR3 coding DNA: TGTGCCAGCAGCTTTGGGACAGATACGCAGTATTTT. Translated, it gives CASSFGTDTQYF.

The genes are TRBV5-4 and TRBJ1-2; 8 bases agree with TRBD1. Trimming at V came to 1 base and at J to 7 bases, leaving 6 bases not matched to a gene. Germline assignment: CDR1 SGHNT and CDR2 YYREEE (reference sequence). This CDR3 spans 14 amino acids. CDR3 nucleotide sequence: TGTGCCAGCAGCTTGTCTCAGGGGGCTGGTGGCTACACCTTC. Its protein is CASSLSQGAGGYTF.